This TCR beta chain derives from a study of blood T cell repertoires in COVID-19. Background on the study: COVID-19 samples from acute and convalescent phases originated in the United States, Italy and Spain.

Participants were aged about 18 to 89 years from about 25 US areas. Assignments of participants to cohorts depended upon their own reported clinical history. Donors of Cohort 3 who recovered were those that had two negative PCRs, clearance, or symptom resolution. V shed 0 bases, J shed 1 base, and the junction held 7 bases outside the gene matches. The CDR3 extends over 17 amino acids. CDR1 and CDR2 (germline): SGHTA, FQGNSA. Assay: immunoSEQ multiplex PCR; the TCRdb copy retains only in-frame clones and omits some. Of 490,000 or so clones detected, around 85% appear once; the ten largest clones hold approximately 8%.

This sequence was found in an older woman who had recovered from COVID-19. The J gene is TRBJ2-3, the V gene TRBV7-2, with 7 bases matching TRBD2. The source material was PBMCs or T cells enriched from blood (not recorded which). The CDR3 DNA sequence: TGTGCCAGCAGCTTAGCTCCCCCTCGGGAGGGCACAGATACGCAGTATTTT. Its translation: CASSLAPPREGTDTQYF.